This T cell receptor (beta chain) was captured in a study of type 1 regulatory T cells. Overall study: T-allo10 is an in vitro-generated, Tr1-enriched CD4 T cell product specific for alloantigen.

Graft donor-derived T-allo10 cells were described as host-alloantigen-specific, anergic, and alloantigen-specifically suppressive. CDR1 and CDR2 from the germline V gene are DFQATT and SNEGSKA (reference sequence). This CDR3 has 16 residues. Notes on this clonotype: The antigen is unknown.

TCRdb recomputed calls from the reads with MiXCR, one row per CDR3 protein. This sample has around 69,000 distinct CDR3 sequences, with about 60% found just once. The sequence was collected from a human donor in good health. The V and J genes are TRBV20-1 and TRBJ2-1, with D possibly called TRBD1 or TRBD2 (5 bases each). Sequenced material: cultured T cells, either the whole culture or a sorted T cell fraction (not recorded which). Stated subset: Tr1-enriched cell product generated in vitro against host alloantigens. The CDR3, as DNA: TGCAGGGCACTCGAGGGGTCAAATCCGTCCTACAATGAGCAGTTCTTC. It encodes CRALEGSNPSYNEQFF.